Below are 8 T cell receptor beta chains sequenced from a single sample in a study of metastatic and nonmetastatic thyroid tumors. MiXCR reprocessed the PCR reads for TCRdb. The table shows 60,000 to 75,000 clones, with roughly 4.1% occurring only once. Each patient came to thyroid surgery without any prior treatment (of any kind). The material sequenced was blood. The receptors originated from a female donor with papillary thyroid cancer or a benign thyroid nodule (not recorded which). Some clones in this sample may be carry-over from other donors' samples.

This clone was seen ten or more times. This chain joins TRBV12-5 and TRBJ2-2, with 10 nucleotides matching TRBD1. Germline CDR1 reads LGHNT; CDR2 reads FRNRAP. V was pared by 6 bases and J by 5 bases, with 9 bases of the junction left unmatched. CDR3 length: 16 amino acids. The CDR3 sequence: CASGQGTGDRTGELFF. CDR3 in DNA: TGTGCTAGTGGCCAAGGGACAGGGGACCGGACCGGGGAGCTGTTTTTT.

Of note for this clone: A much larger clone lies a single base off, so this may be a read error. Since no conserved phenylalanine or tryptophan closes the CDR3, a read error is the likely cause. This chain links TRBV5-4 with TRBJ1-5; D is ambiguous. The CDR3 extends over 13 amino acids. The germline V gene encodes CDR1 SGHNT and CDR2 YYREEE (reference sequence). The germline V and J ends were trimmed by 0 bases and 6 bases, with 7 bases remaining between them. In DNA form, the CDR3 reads TGTGCCAGCAGCTTGGGAGACGCTCAGCCCCAGCATTCT. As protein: CASSLGDAQPQHS.

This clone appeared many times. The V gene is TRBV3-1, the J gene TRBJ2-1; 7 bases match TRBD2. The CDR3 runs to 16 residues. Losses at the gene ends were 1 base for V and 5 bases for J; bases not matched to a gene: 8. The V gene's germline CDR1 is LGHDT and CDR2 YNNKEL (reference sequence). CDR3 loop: CASSQGRTRANNEQFF. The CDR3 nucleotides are TGTGCCAGCAGCCAAGGTCGGACTAGAGCTAACAATGAGCAGTTCTTC.

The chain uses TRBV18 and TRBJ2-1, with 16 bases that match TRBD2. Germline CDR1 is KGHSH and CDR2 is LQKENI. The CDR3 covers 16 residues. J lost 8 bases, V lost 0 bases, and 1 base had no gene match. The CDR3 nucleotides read TGTGCCAGCTCACCACCGGGACTAGCGGGAGGGTATGAGCAGTTCTTC. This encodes CASSPPGLAGGYEQFF.

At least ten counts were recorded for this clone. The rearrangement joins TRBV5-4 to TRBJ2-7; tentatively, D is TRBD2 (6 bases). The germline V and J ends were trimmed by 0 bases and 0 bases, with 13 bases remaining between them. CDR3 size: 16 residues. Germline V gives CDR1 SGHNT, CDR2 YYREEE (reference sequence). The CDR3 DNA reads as TGTGCCAGCAGCTTGGGGGGGGAGAGACTCTCCTACGAGCAGTACTTC. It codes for CASSLGGERLSYEQYF.

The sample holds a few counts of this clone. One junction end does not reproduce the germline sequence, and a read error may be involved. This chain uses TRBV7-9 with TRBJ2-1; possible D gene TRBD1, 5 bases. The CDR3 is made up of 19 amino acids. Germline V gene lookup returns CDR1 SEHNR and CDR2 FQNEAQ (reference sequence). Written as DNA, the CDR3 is TGCGCCAGCAGCTTCCCTCGGTGGCAGGGATTGGTAAAGGTCAATGAGCATTTCTTC. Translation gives CASSFPRWQGLVKVNEHFF.

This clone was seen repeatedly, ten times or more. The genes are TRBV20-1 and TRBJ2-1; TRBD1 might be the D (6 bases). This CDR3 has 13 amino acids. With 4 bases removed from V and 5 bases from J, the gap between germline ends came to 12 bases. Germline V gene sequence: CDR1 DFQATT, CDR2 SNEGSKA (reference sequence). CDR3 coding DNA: TGCAGTGCTACCGGGACATCCGACAATGAGCAGTTCTTC. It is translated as CSATGTSDNEQFF.

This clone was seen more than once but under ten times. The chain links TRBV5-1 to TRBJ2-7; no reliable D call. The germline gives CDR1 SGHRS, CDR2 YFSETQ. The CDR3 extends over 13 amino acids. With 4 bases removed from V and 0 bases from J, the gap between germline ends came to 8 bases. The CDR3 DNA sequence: TGCGCCAGCAGCCCCTTGACCTCCTACGAGCAGTACTTC. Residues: CASSPLTSYEQYF. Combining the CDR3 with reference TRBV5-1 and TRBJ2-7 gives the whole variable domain KAGVTQTPRYLIKTRGQQVTLSCSPISGHRSVSWYQQTPGQGLQFLFEYFSETQRNKGNFPGRFSGRQFSNSRSEMNVSTLELGDSALYLCASSPLTSYEQYFGPGTRLTVT.